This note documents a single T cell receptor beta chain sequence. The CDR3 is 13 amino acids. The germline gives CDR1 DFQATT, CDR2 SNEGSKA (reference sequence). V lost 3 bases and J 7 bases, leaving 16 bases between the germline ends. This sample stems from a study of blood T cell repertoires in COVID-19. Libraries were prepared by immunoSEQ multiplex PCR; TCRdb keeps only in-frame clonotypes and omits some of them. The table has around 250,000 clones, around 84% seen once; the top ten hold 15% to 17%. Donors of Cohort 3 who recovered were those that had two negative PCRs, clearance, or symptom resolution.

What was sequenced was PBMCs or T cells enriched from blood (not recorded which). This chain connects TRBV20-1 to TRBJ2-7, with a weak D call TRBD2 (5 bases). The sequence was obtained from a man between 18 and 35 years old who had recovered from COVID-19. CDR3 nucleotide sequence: TGCAGTGCTAGTCCCCGGCCGCCGGGGGAGCAGTACTTC. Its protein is CSASPRPPGEQYF.